This T cell receptor (beta chain) stems from a study of blood T cells in healthy people across ages. Together with a sample-barcoded 5' primer, a J-beta primer mix was included in a second PCR lasting about 6 to 11 cycles. TCRdb reprocessed the 5' RACE reads with MiXCR, giving one entry per CDR3 protein. The repertoire consists of approximately 850,000 distinct CDR3 sequences, with 58% occurring once and the leading ten covering 20% to 25%. This CDR3 has 15 residues. The V gene lost 4 bases and the J gene lost 3 bases, with 10 bases spanning the gap. Germline lookup yields CDR1 MNHEY and CDR2 SMNVEV (reference sequence).

Sequenced material: blood. The source of this sequence is a man aged 25 to 45 in good health. J is TRBJ1-6 and V is TRBV27; possible D gene TRBD1, 6 bases. CDR3 DNA sequence: TGTGCCAGCAGTTGGGCAGGGGTCTATAATTCACCCCTCCACTTT. It yields the protein CASSWAGVYNSPLHF.